The 4 T cell receptor beta chains reported below all come from one sample, sequenced in a study of shared clonotypes between healthy human individuals. Profiled with immunoSEQ multiplex PCR; TCRdb holds only in-frame clones, not every one. Seen here are some 2,400,000 clones, nearly 97% observed once, and the top ten hold approximately 0.13%. The specimen sequenced was naive CD4+ T cells sorted from blood. Subset here: CD45RA+ positively selected. All receptors derive from a young man in good health.

This CDR3 reads CASKGVGTDTQYF. CDR3 sequence (DNA): TGTGCCAGCAAAGGGGTAGGGACAGATACGCAGTATTTT. The chain uses TRBV6-5 and TRBJ2-3; D possibly corresponds to TRBD1 (5 bases). V lost 7 bases, J lost 3 bases, and 11 bases lay in between. This CDR3 has 13 amino acids. Germline CDR1 and CDR2: MNHEY and SVGAGI.

This clone was observed a single time. The J gene is TRBJ2-7, the V gene TRBV5-1, with 7 bases lining up with TRBD1. J gave up 7 bases and V 1 base, and 20 bases lay outside the gene matches. The CDR3 has 18 amino acids. Germline V CDR1 and CDR2: SGHRS, YFSETQ. The CDR3 bases are TGCGCCAGCAGCTTGCGAGGCACAGGGGCCGCCGGGACACAAGAGCAGTACTTC. Residues: CASSLRGTGAAGTQEQYF.

The chain combines TRBV6-6 with TRBJ1-3, with 7 bases matching TRBD1. J was trimmed by 0 bases and V by 6 bases; bases with no gene match: 5. CDR3 length: 15 residues. Germline V CDR1 and CDR2: MNHNY, SVGAGI (reference sequence). The CDR3, as DNA: TGTGCCAGCAGAGTTCCAGGGGGCTCTGGAAACACCATATATTTT. Translation: CASRVPGGSGNTIYF.

This chain joins TRBV18 and TRBJ2-2; D is unclear. This CDR3 region has 17 residues. The V gene's germline CDR1 is KGHSH and CDR2 LQKENI. Trimming stripped 3 bases from V and 7 bases from J, with 21 bases between. The CDR3 sequence: CASSPSSQHALGGELFF. The CDR3 coding sequence is TGTGCCAGCTCACCGTCTTCCCAGCACGCCTTGGGCGGGGAGCTGTTTTTT.